These 18 T cell receptor beta chains were all obtained from the same sample, sequenced in a study of a mutant IDH1 vaccine in newly diagnosed glioma. Their specific antigens are unknown. The data were produced by immunoSEQ multiplex PCR, yet TCRdb's version contains in-frame clones alone and is incomplete. In the table there are about 68,000 clones, roughly 80% of which are singletons. Time point of the sample: week 35, safety follow-up. With topical imiquimod, each dose of the vaccine consisted of 300 ug of mutant IDH1 20-mer peptide. Sequencing was performed on PBMCs, taken from a glioma patient whose treatment included an IDH1 peptide vaccine. All receptors derive from a man between 18 and 29 years old with glioma.

The chain recombines TRBV30 with TRBJ1-2; TRBD1 might be the D (5 bases). There are 13 residues in the CDR3. V was pared by 3 bases and J by 5 bases, with 13 bases between. Per germline, CDR1 GTSNPN and CDR2 SVGIG (reference sequence). The CDR3 protein is CAWSKGQGYGYTF. The CDR3 DNA is TGTGCCTGGAGCAAAGGCCAGGGATATGGCTACACCTTC.

The rearrangement links TRBV7-2 to TRBJ2-5, with D possibly called TRBD1 or TRBD2 (5 bases each). This CDR3 is built from 16 residues. The V gene lost 4 bases and the J gene lost 0 bases, with 15 bases spanning the gap. Germline values: CDR1 SGHTA, CDR2 FQGNSA. In DNA form, the CDR3 reads TGTGCCAGCAGCTACTCCGGGACGGATTACCAAGAGACCCAGTACTTC. Translated: CASSYSGTDYQETQYF.

J is TRBJ2-7 and V is TRBV27; TRBD1 agrees at 10 bases. Germline CDR1 is MNHEY and CDR2 is SMNVEV (reference sequence). The CDR3 has 13 amino acids. The V gene end was trimmed by 6 bases and the J gene end by 2 bases; junction bases not matched to a gene: 1. CDR3 region: CASSGTGAYEQYF. CDR3 nucleotides: TGTGCCAGCAGCGGGACAGGGGCCTACGAGCAGTACTTC.

The J gene is TRBJ2-3, the V gene TRBV7-3, with 9 bases that match TRBD1. Germline values: CDR1 SGHTA, CDR2 FQGTGA. The trim removed 0 bases at V and 4 bases at J, leaving 5 bases unmatched. This CDR3 has 16 residues. The CDR3 nucleotides read TGTGCCAGCAGCTTAACATTGGGACAGGGTGCAGATACGCAGTATTTT. It is translated as CASSLTLGQGADTQYF.

This chain joins TRBV4-1 and TRBJ2-3; D unresolved. This CDR3 comprises 16 residues. V lost 5 bases and J lost 0, with 15 bases in between. Germline loops: CDR1 MGHRA, CDR2 YSYEKL. CDR3: CASSLLDGFSTDTQYF. The CDR3 DNA reads TGCGCCAGCAGCTTGCTCGATGGGTTTAGCACAGATACGCAGTATTTT.

This clone was detected only a few times. The sample contains more than one DNA sequence encoding this CDR3. This chain joins TRBV4-3 and TRBJ1-2, with unresolved D. The CDR3 length is 15 residues. V lost 0 bases, J lost 2 bases, and 10 bases lay in between. The germline CDR1 and CDR2 sequences are LGHNA and YSLEER. The CDR3: CASSQELQSNYGYTF. The CDR3, as DNA: TGCGCCAGCAGCCAAGAGTTACAGTCAAACTATGGCTACACCTTC.

The chain is built from TRBV15 and TRBJ1-3; 9 bases line up with TRBD1. In germline, CDR1 is LNHNV, CDR2 YYDKDF (reference sequence). This CDR3 contains 16 residues. The junction had 8 bases not matched to a gene; V was cut back by 1 base and J by 7 bases. The DNA for the CDR3 is TGTGCCACCAGCAGAGCTCCCGGGACAGGGAGGAACACCATATATTTT. The encoded protein is CATSRAPGTGRNTIYF.

The chain joins TRBV30 to TRBJ2-4; D possibly corresponds to TRBD2 (5 bases). The CDR3 extends over 15 amino acids. Trimming stripped 0 bases from V and 3 bases from J, with 12 bases between. CDR1 and CDR2 from the germline V gene are GTSNPN and SVGIG (reference sequence). This CDR3 is CAWSVGEGGKNIQYF. The DNA for the CDR3 is TGTGCCTGGAGTGTGGGTGAAGGAGGCAAAAACATTCAGTACTTC. The variable domain in full, with the rest retrieved from reference TRBV30 and TRBJ2-4, is SQTIHQWPATLVQPVGSPLSLECTVEGTSNPNLYWYRQAAGRGLQLLFYSVGIGQISSEVPQNLSASRPQDRQFILSSKKLLLSDSGFYLCAWSVGEGGKNIQYFGAGTRLSVL.

The rearrangement links TRBV2 to TRBJ2-1, with D perhaps matching TRBD2 (6 bases). The CDR3 has 13 residues. V was clipped by 8 bases and J by 0 bases, with 8 bases between them. Germline CDR1 SNHLY, CDR2 FYNNEI. The CDR3 DNA reads TGTGCCAGCTGGAGGGGCTCCTACAATGAGCAGTTCTTC. Translated, it gives CASWRGSYNEQFF.

Notes on this clone: The junction differs from germline at one of its ends, possibly a read error. The gene calls are TRBV5-4 and TRBJ2-5, with 7 nucleotides matching TRBD2. This CDR3 region has 15 residues. Germline CDR1 SGHNT, CDR2 YYREEE (reference sequence). In DNA, the CDR3 is TGCGCCAGCAGCCAAGATCCGGGGGGACAAGAGACCCAGTACTTC. Translating gives CASSQDPGGQETQYF.

This clone was observed a single time. The chain combines TRBV9 with TRBJ2-1; TRBD2 agrees at 8 bases. After removal of 3 bases from V and 12 bases from J, the junction contained 8 bases not matched to a gene. The CDR3 extends over 13 amino acids. CDR1 is SGDLS and CDR2 is YYNGEE in the germline V gene. In nucleotides, the CDR3 is TGTGCCAGCAGCGATACTAGCGGTCTCGGGCAGTTCTTC. Its protein is CASSDTSGLGQFF.

The J gene is TRBJ1-2, the V gene TRBV19, with 8 bases fitting TRBD1. CDR3 length: 14 residues. The V segment lost 7 bases and the J segment 4 bases; nucleotides outside the gene matches: 8. The V gene's germline CDR1 is LNHDA and CDR2 SQIVND (reference sequence). CDR3 region: CASTLTGEGYGYTF. CDR3 nucleotide sequence: TGTGCCAGTACCTTGACAGGGGAAGGCTATGGCTACACCTTC.

The V call is TRBV27, the J call TRBJ2-7; 7 bases fit TRBD2. Germline lookup yields CDR1 MNHEY and CDR2 SMNVEV (reference sequence). CDR3 length equals 15 residues. J gave up 3 bases and V 6 bases, and 11 bases lay outside the gene matches. CDR3 loop: CASSAGELKRYEQYF. The CDR3 region has the DNA TGTGCCAGCAGCGCGGGAGAGCTTAAACGCTACGAGCAGTACTTC.

The CDR3 nucleotides are TGTGCCAGTACCCAAGGACTGGTAGGAGCTTTCTTT. It specifies CASTQGLVGAFF. The chain uses TRBV19 and TRBJ1-1; D gene ambiguous. In germline, CDR1 is LNHDA, CDR2 SQIVND (reference sequence). CDR3 size: 12 residues. The V end lost 7 bases, the J end lost 10 bases, and 16 bases lay between the germline ends.

This clone came up once. Germline and junction disagree at one end, which may indicate a read error. CDR3 in DNA: TGTGCCAGCACCCCAAGGGTCCAGGGCTATGGCAACACCTTC. It encodes CASTPRVQGYGNTF. V usage is TRBV6-5 and J usage is TRBJ1-2, with D maybe TRBD1 (5 bases). CDR3 length: 14 amino acids. Germline V lookup: CDR1 MNHEY, CDR2 SVGAGI.

The chain joins TRBV7-2 to TRBJ1-4; 10 positions agree with TRBD1. The germline CDR1 and CDR2 sequences are SGHTA and FQGNSA. The CDR3 covers 17 residues. The V and J ends lost 0 bases and 8 bases, in that order; junction bases with no gene match: 9. CDR3 sequence: CASSLAGQGTRGEKLFF. The DNA of the CDR3 is TGTGCCAGCAGCTTAGCGGGACAGGGGACGCGGGGCGAAAAACTGTTTTTT.

The J gene is TRBJ2-1, the V gene TRBV2, with TRBD1 identical over 9 bases. Germline-derived CDR1 and CDR2 are SNHLY and FYNNEI. The ends lost 0 bases at V and 15 bases at J; junction bases unmatched: 3. The CDR3 totals 12 residues. CDR3 bases: TGTGCCAGCAGTGAAGCGGGACAGGGTTTGTTCTTC. This sequence encodes CASSEAGQGLFF. Looking up the rest from reference TRBV2 and TRBJ2-1 gives the full variable domain: EPEVTQTPSHQVTQMGQEVILRCVPISNHLYFYWYRQILGQKVEFLVSFYNNEISEKSEIFDDQFSVERPDGSNFTLKIRSTKLEDSAMYFCASSEAGQGLFFGPGTRLTVL.

The chain combines TRBV7-8 with TRBJ1-2; tentative D call: TRBD1 (6 bases). Germline assignment: CDR1 SGHVS and CDR2 FQNEAQ. The CDR3 loop spans 13 amino acids. V lost 5 bases and J lost 2, with 9 bases in between. The CDR3 is CASSPDRNYGYTF. CDR3 sequence (DNA): TGTGCCAGCAGCCCTGACAGGAACTATGGCTACACCTTC. The full variable domain, completed using reference TRBV7-8 and TRBJ1-2, is GAGVSQSPRYKVAKRGQDVALRCDPISGHVSLFWYQQALGQGPEFLTYFQNEAQLDKSGLPSDRFFAERPEGSVSTLKIQRTQQEDSAVYLCASSPDRNYGYTFGSGTRLTVV.